A selection of T cell receptor beta chains follows, all from one sample in a study of Tregs in tolerant kidney transplant recipients. TCRdb's table, derived via immunoSEQ multiplex PCR, lists solely in-frame clones and lacks some. There are around 74,000 clones in the sample; 98% occur only once, and 0.56% lies in the top ten. Source: CD4+ T cells from blood, taken before the transplant. These receptors originate from a human donor who received a combined kidney and bone marrow transplant. CDR3s include the opening cysteine and the closing phenylalanine or tryptophan. Each record gives: CDR3 length, V gene, J gene, D gene, clone size, CDR3 DNA, CDR3 protein. A D gene is named only where the DNA matches it firmly. Rows may omit the clone size; those that give it use once, few, many or a size class.

cdr3_length: 16; v_call: TRBV5-6; j_call: TRBJ2-1; d_call: NA; clone_size: NA; cdr3_nt: TGTGCCAGCAGAGCTGGGGCAGGGGCCTTTTTCAATGAGCAGTTCTTC; cdr3_aa: CASRAGAGAFFNEQFF
cdr3_length: 18; v_call: TRBV4-2; j_call: TRBJ2-5; d_call: NA; clone_size: NA; cdr3_nt: TGTGCCAGCAGCCAAGTCCCCAGAGGGACTACCCAGGGGGAGACCCAGTACTTC; cdr3_aa: CASSQVPRGTTQGETQYF
cdr3_length: 14; v_call: TRBV7-9; j_call: TRBJ1-1; d_call: TRBD1; clone_size: NA; cdr3_nt: TGTGCCAGCAGCCCCGGGACAGGGAGGACTGAAGCTTTCTTT; cdr3_aa: CASSPGTGRTEAFF
cdr3_length: 15; v_call: TRBV29-1; j_call: TRBJ2-3; d_call: TRBD2; clone_size: once; cdr3_nt: TGCAGCGTGTACCTAGCGGGGGGTGAACAGTATACGCAGTATTTT; cdr3_aa: CSVYLAGGEQYTQYF
cdr3_length: 19; v_call: TRBV29-1; j_call: TRBJ2-4; d_call: NA; clone_size: NA; cdr3_nt: TGCAGCGTTGTTGTTGTGGGCGGTGTGGAGGGGTTGTTCAAAAACATTCAGTACTTC; cdr3_aa: CSVVVVGGVEGLFKNIQYF
cdr3_length: 15; v_call: TRBV19; j_call: TRBJ2-2; d_call: NA; clone_size: NA; cdr3_nt: TGTGCCAGCGGATCGAAGGGGCGGCGCACCGGGGAGCTGTTTTTT; cdr3_aa: CASGSKGRRTGELFF
cdr3_length: 14; v_call: TRBV11-2; j_call: TRBJ2-3; d_call: NA; clone_size: NA; cdr3_nt: TGTGCCAGCAGCTTCGGGTCCAGCACAGATACGCAGTATTTT; cdr3_aa: CASSFGSSTDTQYF
cdr3_length: 14; v_call: TRBV5-3; j_call: TRBJ2-7; d_call: TRBD1; clone_size: NA; cdr3_nt: TGTGCCAGAAGCTGGGGGACAGAATCCTACGAGCAGTACTTC; cdr3_aa: CARSWGTESYEQYF
cdr3_length: 13; v_call: TRBV9; j_call: TRBJ2-7; d_call: NA; clone_size: NA; cdr3_nt: NA; cdr3_aa: CASSVVGSGTVYF
cdr3_length: 17; v_call: TRBV7-3; j_call: TRBJ2-2; d_call: TRBD1; clone_size: NA; cdr3_nt: TGTGCCAGCAGCGCCAGGGGGTCAGGGGAGCGCACCGGGGAGCTGTTTTTT; cdr3_aa: CASSARGSGERTGELFF
cdr3_length: 13; v_call: TRBV7-2; j_call: TRBJ2-1; d_call: NA; clone_size: NA; cdr3_nt: TGTGCCAGCAGCTTTGCTAGTTCCAATGAGCAGTTCTTC; cdr3_aa: CASSFASSNEQFF
cdr3_length: 15; v_call: TRBV6-6; j_call: TRBJ1-1; d_call: NA; clone_size: NA; cdr3_nt: NA; cdr3_aa: CASSSGQGSNTEAFF
cdr3_length: 13; v_call: TRBV28; j_call: TRBJ2-5; d_call: TRBD1; clone_size: NA; cdr3_nt: TGTGCCAGCATCGGGACAGCCAAAGAGACCCAGTACTTC; cdr3_aa: CASIGTAKETQYF
cdr3_length: 16; v_call: TRBV4-2; j_call: TRBJ1-5; d_call: NA; clone_size: NA; cdr3_nt: TGTGCCAGCAGCCAAGAATCCAGGGCAGAAGGACAGCCCCAGCATTTT; cdr3_aa: CASSQESRAEGQPQHF
cdr3_length: 16; v_call: TRBV12-5; j_call: TRBJ2-2; d_call: TRBD2; clone_size: NA; cdr3_nt: TGTGCTAGTGGTTTGGTAAGCGGGAGGTACACCGGGGAGCTGTTTTTT; cdr3_aa: CASGLVSGRYTGELFF
cdr3_length: 14; v_call: TRBV12-2; j_call: TRBJ2-5; d_call: NA; clone_size: NA; cdr3_nt: TGTGCAAGTCGCTTAACGATACTGGGGCAGACCCAGTACTTC; cdr3_aa: CASRLTILGQTQYF
cdr3_length: 15; v_call: TRBV7-2; j_call: TRBJ2-7; d_call: NA; clone_size: NA; cdr3_nt: TGTGCCAGCAGCTTAGTGCCAGACACTTTCTACGAGCAGTACTTC; cdr3_aa: CASSLVPDTFYEQYF
cdr3_length: 17; v_call: TRBV27; j_call: TRBJ1-2; d_call: TRBD1; clone_size: NA; cdr3_nt: TGTGCCAGCAGTAGATTATCCGGGACAGGGGTAGACTATGGCTACACCTTC; cdr3_aa: CASSRLSGTGVDYGYTF
cdr3_length: 15; v_call: TRBV11-2; j_call: TRBJ2-1; d_call: TRBD2; clone_size: NA; cdr3_nt: TGTGCCAGCAGCCCTCTGGGCGGGGGGGACAATGAGCAGTTCTTC; cdr3_aa: CASSPLGGGDNEQFF
cdr3_length: 15; v_call: TRBV19; j_call: TRBJ2-1; d_call: TRBD1; clone_size: NA; cdr3_nt: TGTGCCAGTTCACTCCGGGACAGGGTCTACAATGAGCAGTTCTTC; cdr3_aa: CASSLRDRVYNEQFF
cdr3_length: 15; v_call: TRBV11-3; j_call: TRBJ2-1; d_call: TRBD2; clone_size: NA; cdr3_nt: TGTGCCAGCACCCATGGAGGACTAGAAGGAGGTGAGCAGTTCTTC; cdr3_aa: CASTHGGLEGGEQFF
cdr3_length: 14; v_call: TRBV7-2; j_call: TRBJ1-1; d_call: NA; clone_size: NA; cdr3_nt: TGTGCCTCGCAAGGAGGAGGCCCCTACACTGAAGCTTTCTTT; cdr3_aa: CASQGGGPYTEAFF
cdr3_length: 14; v_call: TRBV19; j_call: TRBJ2-2; d_call: NA; clone_size: NA; cdr3_nt: TGTGCCAGTAGACGGGGGGCTGTCACCGGGGAGCTGTTTTTT; cdr3_aa: CASRRGAVTGELFF
cdr3_length: 13; v_call: TRBV4-3; j_call: TRBJ2-3; d_call: NA; clone_size: NA; cdr3_nt: TGCGCCAGCAGCCAAGTACTAGCAGATACGCAGTATTTT; cdr3_aa: CASSQVLADTQYF
cdr3_length: 14; v_call: TRBV7-3; j_call: TRBJ2-2; d_call: TRBD2; clone_size: NA; cdr3_nt: TGTGCCAGCAGCCGGGGGGATCTCACCGGGGAGCTGTTTTTT; cdr3_aa: CASSRGDLTGELFF
cdr3_length: 15; v_call: TRBV11-3; j_call: TRBJ2-1; d_call: TRBD1; clone_size: NA; cdr3_nt: TGTGCCAGCAGTCGAAATCCGGGACAGGGATACGAGCAGTTCTTC; cdr3_aa: CASSRNPGQGYEQFF
cdr3_length: 16; v_call: TRBV7-9; j_call: TRBJ2-1; d_call: TRBD2; clone_size: once; cdr3_nt: TGTGCCAGCAGCTCCCCCCGAACTAGCGCCTACAATGAGCAGTTCTTC; cdr3_aa: CASSSPRTSAYNEQFF
cdr3_length: 14; v_call: TRBV2; j_call: TRBJ1-4; d_call: NA; clone_size: NA; cdr3_nt: TGTGCCAGCGGGGGGGCTAGGGGGAATGAAAAACTGTTTTTT; cdr3_aa: CASGGARGNEKLFF
cdr3_length: 15; v_call: TRBV28; j_call: TRBJ2-3; d_call: NA; clone_size: NA; cdr3_nt: TGTGCCAGCAGTTTACCCACGACTCGGGTGAATACGCAGTATTTT; cdr3_aa: CASSLPTTRVNTQYF
cdr3_length: 13; v_call: TRBV7-2; j_call: TRBJ2-5; d_call: NA; clone_size: NA; cdr3_nt: TGTGCCAGCAGCTTAGCGACTGGAGAGACCCAGTACTTC; cdr3_aa: CASSLATGETQYF
cdr3_length: 16; v_call: TRBV4-3; j_call: TRBJ2-7; d_call: TRBD2; clone_size: NA; cdr3_nt: TGCGCCAGCAGCCAAGATGGGACTAGCGCGACCTACGAGCAGTACTTC; cdr3_aa: CASSQDGTSATYEQYF
cdr3_length: 13; v_call: TRBV29-1; j_call: TRBJ2-3; d_call: TRBD1; clone_size: NA; cdr3_nt: TGCAGCGTGCGACAGGGGGGCACAGATACGCAGTATTTT; cdr3_aa: CSVRQGGTDTQYF
cdr3_length: 14; v_call: TRBV5-1; j_call: TRBJ1-5; d_call: NA; clone_size: NA; cdr3_nt: TGCGCCAGCAGCTTGAGTGGTCGGAATCAGCCCCAGCATTTT; cdr3_aa: CASSLSGRNQPQHF
cdr3_length: 14; v_call: TRBV7-8; j_call: TRBJ2-7; d_call: TRBD2; clone_size: NA; cdr3_nt: TGTGCCAGCAGCTTACGCGGGAGAACCTACGAGCAGTACTTC; cdr3_aa: CASSLRGRTYEQYF
cdr3_length: 15; v_call: TRBV7-2; j_call: TRBJ1-5; d_call: TRBD1; clone_size: NA; cdr3_nt: TGTGCCAGCAGCTCCTTAGGAGGGGGCAGGCAGCCCCAGCATTTT; cdr3_aa: CASSSLGGGRQPQHF
cdr3_length: 11; v_call: TRBV2; j_call: TRBJ1-2; d_call: NA; clone_size: NA; cdr3_nt: TGTGCCAGCAGTCTCGGGTATGGCTACACCTTC; cdr3_aa: CASSLGYGYTF
cdr3_length: 15; v_call: TRBV7-2; j_call: TRBJ2-7; d_call: TRBD2; clone_size: NA; cdr3_nt: TGTGCCAGCAGCTTACTTAGCGGGAGTCCTTTCGAGCAGTACTTC; cdr3_aa: CASSLLSGSPFEQYF
cdr3_length: 14; v_call: TRBV18; j_call: TRBJ1-2; d_call: NA; clone_size: once; cdr3_nt: TGTGCCAGCTCACCAGGGGGCTTCTCCTATGGCTACACCTTC; cdr3_aa: CASSPGGFSYGYTF
cdr3_length: 14; v_call: TRBV6-1; j_call: TRBJ1-5; d_call: NA; clone_size: NA; cdr3_nt: TGTGCCAGCAGTGGGCAGATGCAGGGACTGCCCCAGCATTTT; cdr3_aa: CASSGQMQGLPQHF
cdr3_length: 14; v_call: TRBV18; j_call: TRBJ1-4; d_call: NA; clone_size: NA; cdr3_nt: TGTGCCAGCTCCGAGCGAGGCAGTAGCGAAAAACTGTTTTTT; cdr3_aa: CASSERGSSEKLFF
cdr3_length: 17; v_call: TRBV19; j_call: TRBJ2-1; d_call: NA; clone_size: NA; cdr3_nt: TGTGCCAGTAGTATCCGCCCCGACAGGTTCTTGGGAAATGAGCAGTTCTTC; cdr3_aa: CASSIRPDRFLGNEQFF
cdr3_length: 15; v_call: TRBV7-3; j_call: TRBJ2-7; d_call: TRBD2; clone_size: NA; cdr3_nt: TGTGCCAGCAGCAAATCCGGGACTAGAGAAAACCGGCAGTACTTC; cdr3_aa: CASSKSGTRENRQYF
cdr3_length: 13; v_call: TRBV30; j_call: TRBJ2-1; d_call: TRBD2; clone_size: NA; cdr3_nt: TGTGCCTGGAGTCGGGGGGGGTACAATGAGCAGTTCTTC; cdr3_aa: CAWSRGGYNEQFF
cdr3_length: 13; v_call: TRBV11-2; j_call: TRBJ1-1; d_call: NA; clone_size: NA; cdr3_nt: TGTGCCAGCAGCTTAAACATGGTCACTGAAGCTTTCTTT; cdr3_aa: CASSLNMVTEAFF
cdr3_length: 12; v_call: TRBV30; j_call: TRBJ2-3; d_call: NA; clone_size: NA; cdr3_nt: TGTGCCGGTAGCGGAAGCACAGATACGCAGTATTTT; cdr3_aa: CAGSGSTDTQYF
cdr3_length: 15; v_call: TRBV9; j_call: TRBJ2-7; d_call: TRBD2; clone_size: NA; cdr3_nt: TGTGCCAGCAGCGTAGGGGTAGCGGGGGCCTACGAGCAGTACTTC; cdr3_aa: CASSVGVAGAYEQYF
cdr3_length: 15; v_call: TRBV10-1; j_call: TRBJ2-7; d_call: NA; clone_size: NA; cdr3_nt: TGCGCCAGCAGTGAACGGGCCAGGGCGTCCTACGAGCAGTACTTC; cdr3_aa: CASSERARASYEQYF
cdr3_length: 15; v_call: TRBV7-2; j_call: TRBJ2-7; d_call: NA; clone_size: NA; cdr3_nt: TGTGCCAGCTGCTTAAGTGCTAAACCTTCCTACGAGCAGTACTTC; cdr3_aa: CASCLSAKPSYEQYF
cdr3_length: 13; v_call: TRBV7-3; j_call: TRBJ1-1; d_call: NA; clone_size: NA; cdr3_nt: TGTGCCAGCAGCTGGGGACAGAACACTGAAGCTTTCTTT; cdr3_aa: CASSWGQNTEAFF
cdr3_length: 14; v_call: TRBV18; j_call: TRBJ1-4; d_call: NA; clone_size: NA; cdr3_nt: TGTGCCAGCTCAATTGACTTTCGAGCGGAAAAACTGTTTTTT; cdr3_aa: CASSIDFRAEKLFF
cdr3_length: 14; v_call: TRBV7-9; j_call: TRBJ2-7; d_call: TRBD1; clone_size: NA; cdr3_nt: TGTGCCAGCAGCGCTCGACAGGGGAACCGCGAGCAGTACTTC; cdr3_aa: CASSARQGNREQYF
cdr3_length: 15; v_call: TRBV4-2; j_call: TRBJ2-1; d_call: TRBD2; clone_size: NA; cdr3_nt: TGTGCCAGCAGCCATCTAGCGGGGTTATACAATGAGCAGTTCTTC; cdr3_aa: CASSHLAGLYNEQFF
cdr3_length: 15; v_call: TRBV4-2; j_call: TRBJ2-3; d_call: TRBD1; clone_size: NA; cdr3_nt: TGTGCCAGCAGCCGAATGACAGGGTTGGTAGATACGCAGTATTTT; cdr3_aa: CASSRMTGLVDTQYF
cdr3_length: 17; v_call: TRBV10-3; j_call: TRBJ1-1; d_call: TRBD1; clone_size: NA; cdr3_nt: TGTGCCATCAGCCTATCCGGGACAGGGCTTAAGAACACTGAAGCTTTCTTT; cdr3_aa: CAISLSGTGLKNTEAFF
cdr3_length: 18; v_call: TRBV19; j_call: TRBJ1-5; d_call: TRBD1; clone_size: NA; cdr3_nt: TGTGCCAGTACCGGCGGACAGGGGGTAATTATAACCAATCAGCCCCAGCATTTT; cdr3_aa: CASTGGQGVIITNQPQHF
cdr3_length: 15; v_call: TRBV2; j_call: TRBJ1-1; d_call: TRBD1; clone_size: NA; cdr3_nt: TGTGCCAGCAGCCAACCGGGACAGGAGAACACTGAAGCTTTCTTT; cdr3_aa: CASSQPGQENTEAFF
cdr3_length: 20; v_call: TRBV6-4; j_call: TRBJ2-7; d_call: TRBD1; clone_size: NA; cdr3_nt: TGTGCCAGCCCGAGAGAAGAGAAAAAAGGATACCGGGACAGGGTTTACGAGCAGTACTTC; cdr3_aa: CASPREEKKGYRDRVYEQYF
cdr3_length: 13; v_call: TRBV6-4; j_call: TRBJ2-2; d_call: NA; clone_size: NA; cdr3_nt: TGTGCCAGAACAGGACTAAACACCGGGGAGCTGTTTTTT; cdr3_aa: CARTGLNTGELFF
cdr3_length: 12; v_call: TRBV7-2; j_call: TRBJ2-7; d_call: NA; clone_size: NA; cdr3_nt: TGTGCCAGCAGCCTCGAGTTGGTCGAGCAGTACTTC; cdr3_aa: CASSLELVEQYF